One sample yielded the 22 T cell receptor beta chains listed below, sequenced in a study of blood T cells in healthy people across ages. Primed by a sample-barcoded 5' primer and a J-beta primer mix, a second PCR proceeded for roughly 7 to 11 cycles. TCRdb reanalysed the 5' RACE reads using MiXCR and keeps one entry per CDR3 protein. The data hold about 1.7 million distinct CDR3 sequences, with 28% observed a single time. Sequenced sample: blood. The source is a woman aged 30 to 39 in good health.

This sequence joins TRBV2 and TRBJ2-3; maybe TRBD2 (6 bases). The length of the CDR3 is 15 residues. Germline lookup yields CDR1 SNHLY and CDR2 FYNNEI. V gave up 11 bases and J gave up 4 bases, with 22 bases separating them. CDR3: CAGLTEAGRPDTQYF. The CDR3 nucleotides are TGTGCCGGCCTAACGGAGGCGGGGAGACCAGATACGCAGTATTTT.

This clonotype was detected a few times. The CDR3 sequence is CASSHNHGGYTF. The CDR3 DNA sequence: TGTGCCAGCAGCCACAACCATGGAGGCTACACCTTC. The chain combines TRBV5-5 with TRBJ1-2, with D unresolved. Germline V lookup: CDR1 SGHKS, CDR2 YYEKEE (reference sequence). There are 12 residues in the CDR3. Trimming left V 4 bases short and J 8 bases short, with 12 bases between.

This clonotype was detected many times. The chain uses TRBV6-5 and TRBJ2-5; D tentatively fits TRBD1 or TRBD2 (6 bases each). V lost 6 bases, J lost 2 bases, and 19 bases lay in between. From germline, CDR1 is MNHEY and CDR2 SVGAGI. The length of the CDR3 is 16 residues. CDR3 coding DNA: TGTGCCAGCAGCCACGAGGCGGGGACAATACAAGAGACCCAGTACTTC. It yields the protein CASSHEAGTIQETQYF.

This clonotype occurred a few times. The chain is built from TRBV12-3 or TRBV12-4 and TRBJ1-6; D call uncertain. V was cut by 8 bases and J by 10 bases, with 12 bases left in between. The CDR3 spans 12 residues. This CDR3 reads CASSHVLSPLHF. The CDR3 nucleotides are TGTGCCAGCTCGCATGTCCTATCACCCCTCCACTTT.

V usage is TRBV5-1 and J usage is TRBJ2-1; TRBD2 aligns across 7 bases. V trimming: 2 bases; J trimming: 0 bases; junction bases outside the gene matches: 8. Germline CDR1 is SGHRS and CDR2 is YFSETQ. The CDR3 is made up of 17 amino acids. The CDR3 DNA reads as TGCGCCAGCAGCTTTTCCGAGGGAGGGAGCTCCTACAATGAGCAGTTCTTC. It encodes CASSFSEGGSSYNEQFF.

Of note for this clonotype: Germline is not matched at one junction end, which may reflect a read error. The chain has TRBV27 and TRBJ2-7; D possibly corresponds to TRBD1 (6 bases). The CDR3 sequence is 14 residues long. The germline V gene has CDR1 MNHEY and CDR2 SMNVEV (reference sequence). The chain's CDR3 is CAGSFRGSSYEQYF. The CDR3 bases are TGTGCCGGCAGCTTCAGGGGATCGTCCTACGAGCAGTACTTC.

Comments on this clonotype: This may come from a read error, since a much larger clone is one base off. The J gene is TRBJ2-5, the V gene TRBV20-1; the match to TRBD2 covers 12 bases. The CDR3 is made up of 15 amino acids. Germline CDR1 is DFQATT and CDR2 is SNEGSKA (reference sequence). V dropped 0 bases and J dropped 11; count of bases not matched to a gene: 10. The DNA for the CDR3 is TGCAGTGCTAGAGATCTAGCGGGAGGGAGAAATGAGCAGTACTTC. This encodes CSARDLAGGRNEQYF.

The rearrangement links TRBV24-1 to TRBJ2-3; 7 bases align to TRBD1. The CDR3 has 16 amino acids. V trimming: 0 bases; J trimming: 1 base; junction bases outside the gene matches: 3. The germline gives CDR1 KGHDR, CDR2 SFDVKD. CDR3 sequence reads: CATSDLGQGGTDTQYF. The CDR3 nucleotides read TGTGCCACCAGTGATTTGGGGCAGGGGGGCACAGATACGCAGTATTTT.

This clonotype was seen only once. V usage is TRBV5-1 and J usage is TRBJ1-4; 7 nucleotides align to TRBD1. Germline V gene data show CDR1 as SGHRS and CDR2 as YFSETQ. The CDR3 has 15 amino acids. The V and J ends lost 4 bases and 7 bases, in that order; junction bases with no gene match: 10. The CDR3 loop reads CASSGGTAKGEKLFF. The CDR3 bases are TGCGCCAGCAGCGGAGGGACAGCTAAGGGTGAAAAACTGTTTTTT.

J is TRBJ2-7 and V is TRBV3-1; 9 nucleotides agree with TRBD2. Germline trimming cut 2 bases from V and 3 bases from J; bases unmatched to any gene: 5. Germline V gives CDR1 LGHDT, CDR2 YNNKEL (reference sequence). The CDR3 sequence is 15 residues long. The CDR3 bases are TGTGCCAGCAGCCAATCGGCTAGCGGGAACTACGAGCAGTACTTC. This gives the protein CASSQSASGNYEQYF.

This clonotype was seen only a few times. One base away lies a much larger clone, so this may be a sequencing read error. The J gene is TRBJ2-5, the V gene TRBV28; maybe TRBD2 (5 bases). In germline, CDR1 is MDHEN, CDR2 SYDVKM. The V and J ends lost 3 bases and 11 bases respectively, with 16 bases between them. The CDR3 sequence is 13 residues long. CDR3 DNA sequence: TGTGCCAGCAGTTTGAACAAGGAGGCGGAGCAGTACTTC. Its translation is CASSLNKEAEQYF.

This clonotype was seen a few times. This chain connects TRBV6-2 or TRBV6-3 to TRBJ2-5, with 12 positions matching TRBD2. With 8 bases clipped from V and 5 bases from J, the junction kept 15 bases outside the gene matches. Germline lookup yields CDR1 MNHEY and CDR2 SVGEGT. The CDR3 is 17 amino acids. The CDR3, as DNA: TGTGCCAGCGGACCTCAGCGAGGACTAGCGGGAATCGAGACCCAGTACTTC. It codes for CASGPQRGLAGIETQYF.

This clonotype has a handful of counts. J is TRBJ2-1 and V is TRBV7-3; 8 nucleotides line up with TRBD2. Germline CDR1 is SGHTA and CDR2 is FQGTGA. Losses at the gene ends were 3 bases for V and 4 bases for J; bases not matched to a gene: 11. This CDR3 contains 17 residues. CDR3 residues: CASSFVGRGGPYNEQFF. The DNA of the CDR3 is TGTGCCAGCAGCTTCGTGGGTCGGGGGGGGCCGTACAATGAGCAGTTCTTC.

The genes are TRBV29-1 and TRBJ2-7; TRBD1 might be the D (6 bases). TRBJ2-5 explains the end of the DNA better; the J call may be wrong. This CDR3 is 15 amino acids long. Germline CDR1 is SQVTM and CDR2 is ANQGSEA. The DNA of the CDR3 is TGCAGCGTTGAGTCTTTGACAGGCATGAAAGAGACCCAGTACTTC. It encodes CSVESLTGMKETQYF.

This clonotype was detected only a few times. J is TRBJ2-7 and V is TRBV6-5, with D perhaps TRBD1 or TRBD2 (5 bases each). Germline lookup yields CDR1 MNHEY and CDR2 SVGAGI. CDR3 length: 13 residues. Trimming stripped 4 bases from V and 3 bases from J, with 10 bases between. This CDR3 is CASSWDGNYEQYF. The DNA of the CDR3 is TGTGCCAGCAGTTGGGACGGTAACTACGAGCAGTACTTC.

This clonotype occurred a few times. The chain is built from TRBV12-3 or TRBV12-4 and TRBJ1-5; D gene unclear. This CDR3 contains 16 residues. V was clipped by 3 bases and J by 1 base, with 13 bases between them. CDR3: CASSFMGRSSNQPQHF. The CDR3 DNA reads TGTGCCAGCAGTTTTATGGGCAGGTCGAGCAATCAGCCCCAGCATTTT.

This clonotype was recorded only once. The J gene is TRBJ1-2, the V gene TRBV14, with 9 bases aligning to TRBD1. CDR1 and CDR2 from the germline V gene are SGHDN and FVKESK. This CDR3 comprises 15 residues. Unmatched junction bases numbered 11, after V lost 4 bases and J lost 8 bases. The CDR3 here is CASSPHQDRGRGYTF. CDR3 nucleotide sequence: TGTGCCAGCAGCCCCCACCAGGACAGGGGACGGGGCTACACCTTC.

In this sample, this clonotype turned up a few times. The rearrangement uses TRBV5-5 and TRBJ1-1, with D perhaps TRBD1 (6 bases). V dropped 4 bases and J dropped 3 bases, with 16 bases sitting between them. The CDR3 has 15 amino acids. Germline CDR1 is SGHKS and CDR2 is YYEKEE (reference sequence). This chain's CDR3 is CASSTPGVGDTEAFF. The CDR3 nucleotides read TGTGCCAGCAGCACCCCAGGGGTCGGTGACACTGAAGCTTTCTTT.

V usage is TRBV27 and J usage is TRBJ2-7; D not certain. The CDR3 totals 13 residues. Trimming stripped 5 bases from V and 2 bases from J, with 10 bases between. CDR1 and CDR2 (germline): MNHEY, SMNVEV (reference sequence). CDR3 nucleotides: TGTGCCAGCAGTCAAGTTGCCCCCTACGAGCAGTACTTC. Translating gives CASSQVAPYEQYF.

This clonotype was seen more than once but under ten times. V and J are TRBV27 and TRBJ2-7, with D unresolved. Germline CDR1 reads MNHEY; CDR2 reads SMNVEV (reference sequence). V was pared by 7 bases and J by 6 bases, with 7 bases between. CDR3 length: 10 residues. In nucleotides, the CDR3 is TGTGCCAGCACCTCTCCCGAGCAGTACTTC. Protein: CASTSPEQYF.

Turning to this clonotype: One end of the junction varies from germline; a read error may be responsible. The chain links TRBV29-1 to TRBJ1-2, with TRBD1 as a possible D gene (5 bases). This CDR3 is 12 amino acids long. Germline V CDR1 and CDR2: SQVTM, ANQGSEA. CDR3 region: CSDERMGEGYTF. The CDR3 region has the DNA TGCAGCGATGAACGTATGGGGGAGGGCTACACCTTC. The full variable domain, with the rest looked up from reference TRBV29-1 and TRBJ1-2, is SAVISQKPSRDICQRGTSLTIQCQVDSQVTMMFWYRQQPGQSLTLIATANQGSEATYESGFVIDKFPISRPNLTFSTLTVSNMSPEDSSIYLCSDERMGEGYTFGSGTRLTVV.

This clonotype was recorded a few times. The genes are TRBV2 and TRBJ2-1; perhaps TRBD2 as D (7 bases). Germline CDR1 and CDR2: SNHLY and FYNNEI. V gave up 8 bases and J gave up 1 base, with 27 bases separating them. The CDR3 sequence is 19 residues long. CDR3 protein: CASGGKDSGAVISYNEQFF. The DNA for the CDR3 is TGTGCCAGCGGGGGTAAGGACAGCGGGGCCGTAATTTCCTACAATGAGCAGTTCTTC.